These 28 T cell receptor beta chains came from one sample sequenced in a study of cytotoxic CD8 clonotypes in ibrutinib-treated CLL. Assay: immunoSEQ multiplex PCR; the TCRdb copy retains only in-frame clones and omits some. The profile shows around 21,000 clones, about 68% of them singletons. The sequenced sample was PBMCs, obtained before ibrutinib treatment. These receptors were obtained from a human donor with chronic lymphocytic leukemia.

The V gene is TRBV7-9, the J gene TRBJ2-5; D is unresolved. The CDR3 totals 13 residues. V was trimmed by 5 bases and J by 5 bases, leaving 12 bases between them. Germline V gene sequence: CDR1 SEHNR, CDR2 FQNEAQ (reference sequence). The CDR3 nucleotides are TGTGCCAGCAGCATCGTTGGCGCGGAGACCCAGTACTTC. Protein: CASSIVGAETQYF.

The chain carries TRBV28 and TRBJ1-1; the match to TRBD1 covers 8 bases. Looked up from germline, CDR1 is MDHEN and CDR2 is SYDVKM. V was clipped by 3 bases and J by 6 bases; unmatched bases: 3. This CDR3 comprises 13 residues. In nucleotides, the CDR3 is TGTGCCAGCAGTTTCCAGGGGGCCTCTGAAGCTTTCTTT. This gives the protein CASSFQGASEAFF.

The chain recombines TRBV2 with TRBJ2-3, with 9 bases matching TRBD2. J was trimmed by 2 bases and V by 6 bases; bases with no gene match: 9. This CDR3 has 16 residues. Germline V gives CDR1 SNHLY, CDR2 FYNNEI. The CDR3 DNA reads as TGTGCCAGCAGCGGCCCGGGACTAGCCCCCACAGATACGCAGTATTTT. Translating gives CASSGPGLAPTDTQYF.

This chain connects TRBV2 to TRBJ2-7; either TRBD1 or TRBD2 may fit D (5 bases each). V shed 5 bases and J shed 1 base, with 15 bases lying between them. This CDR3 is 15 amino acids long. Germline CDR1 SNHLY, CDR2 FYNNEI. CDR3 region: CASSWGRRASYEQYF. CDR3 coding DNA: TGTGCCAGCAGTTGGGGACGCCGGGCTTCCTACGAGCAGTACTTC.

This sequence joins TRBV19 and TRBJ2-1; no clear D. The germline gives CDR1 LNHDA, CDR2 SQIVND (reference sequence). With 4 bases removed from V and 0 bases from J, the gap between germline ends came to 7 bases. The CDR3 sequence is 14 residues long. DNA for the CDR3: TGTGCCAGTAGTACCCTGAGCTCCTACAATGAGCAGTTCTTC. Protein sequence: CASSTLSSYNEQFF.

V and J are TRBV6-5 and TRBJ2-5; possibly TRBD1 or TRBD2 for D (5 bases each). The CDR3 loop spans 13 amino acids. In germline, CDR1 is MNHEY, CDR2 SVGAGI. Trimming took off 4 bases at V and 4 bases at J, with 10 bases between the two ends. CDR3 region: CASSFKGTETQYF. The CDR3 DNA reads as TGTGCCAGCAGTTTTAAGGGGACAGAGACCCAGTACTTC.

The gene calls are TRBV4-1 and TRBJ2-1; D is unresolved. Germline CDR1 MGHRA, CDR2 YSYEKL. Trimming stripped 1 base from V and 8 bases from J, with 15 bases between. The CDR3 loop spans 15 amino acids. The CDR3 region is CASSQALEGVYEQFF. As DNA, the CDR3 is TGCGCCAGCAGCCAAGCATTGGAAGGCGTTTATGAGCAGTTCTTC.

In this sample, this clone turned up once. This chain connects TRBV5-1 to TRBJ1-1, with TRBD1 as a possible D gene (5 bases). There are 16 residues in the CDR3. V lost 1 base and J 0 bases, leaving 13 bases between the germline ends. Germline V gene sequence: CDR1 SGHRS, CDR2 YFSETQ. For the CDR3, the DNA is TGCGCCAGCAGCTTGCGGGGGTCCCCCATGAACACTGAAGCTTTCTTT. Its translation: CASSLRGSPMNTEAFF.

The chain uses TRBV5-1 and TRBJ2-7; D gene uncertain. With 4 bases removed from V and 5 bases from J, the gap between germline ends came to 13 bases. Germline CDR1 and CDR2: SGHRS and YFSETQ. This CDR3 has 13 residues. The CDR3 is CASSRSGANEQYF. The CDR3 nucleotides read TGCGCCAGCAGCAGGTCCGGAGCGAACGAGCAGTACTTC.

The chain has TRBV5-1 and TRBJ2-3; D unclear. The ends were cut back, 0 bases at V and 4 bases at J, with 12 bases in the middle. Germline V lookup: CDR1 SGHRS, CDR2 YFSETQ. The CDR3 runs to 15 residues. CDR3 loop: CASSLGNTRADTQYF. CDR3 sequence (DNA): TGCGCCAGCAGCTTGGGGAACACCCGCGCAGATACGCAGTATTTT.

The rearrangement links TRBV11-3 to TRBJ2-3, with 8 bases that match TRBD2. This CDR3 comprises 16 residues. Germline CDR1 is SGHNT and CDR2 is YENEEA. Unmatched junction bases numbered 8, after V lost 5 bases and J lost 1 base. CDR3 in amino acids: CASSPTSGGGTDTQYF. For the CDR3, the DNA is TGTGCCAGCAGCCCTACTAGCGGAGGGGGCACAGATACGCAGTATTTT.

This clone was seen just once. The rearrangement joins TRBV28 to TRBJ2-7; no firm D call. In germline, CDR1 is MDHEN, CDR2 SYDVKM. This CDR3 comprises 14 residues. Trimming left V 2 bases short and J 1 base short, with 9 bases between. In DNA form, the CDR3 reads TGTGCCAGCAGTTTAAGGGCCTTATCCTACGAGCAGTACTTC. Translated, it gives CASSLRALSYEQYF.

The chain employs TRBV6-1 and TRBJ2-7, with 7 bases matching TRBD2. The CDR3 runs to 14 residues. V was clipped by 7 bases and J by 4 bases; unmatched bases: 10. From germline, CDR1 is MNHNS and CDR2 SASEGT. The CDR3, as DNA: TGTGCCAGCACCCGGTCAGGGAGGGGTTACGAGCAGTACTTC. Amino acid sequence: CASTRSGRGYEQYF.

The chain recombines TRBV28 with TRBJ2-1; D perhaps matches TRBD1 (6 bases). The CDR3 is 15 amino acids. Between the trimmed V and J ends, which lost 3 bases and 2 bases, there was a span of 11 bases. Germline loops: CDR1 MDHEN, CDR2 SYDVKM. The CDR3 sequence is CASSFTGMTYNEQFF. In DNA, the CDR3 is TGTGCCAGCAGTTTCACAGGGATGACCTACAATGAGCAGTTCTTC.

As regards this clone: The junction does not match germline at one end; this may be a read error. The chain employs TRBV7-7 and TRBJ2-7; D possibly corresponds to TRBD2 (5 bases). The CDR3 contains 13 residues. From germline, CDR1 is SSHAT and CDR2 FNYEAQ (reference sequence). The CDR3 loop reads CASSSRPEGEQYF. The CDR3 DNA sequence: TGTGCTAGCAGCTCCCGCCCCGAGGGCGAGCAGTACTTC.

This clone was found a few times. This chain links TRBV6-6 with TRBJ2-7; no reliable D call. V was clipped by 0 bases and J by 5 bases, with 2 bases between them. Looked up from germline, CDR1 is MNHNY and CDR2 is SVGAGI (reference sequence). The CDR3 is made up of 11 amino acids. Here the CDR3 reads CASSYSDEQYF. DNA for the CDR3: TGTGCCAGCAGTTACTCGGACGAGCAGTACTTC.

This clone is a singleton in its sample. The chain recombines TRBV5-6 with TRBJ2-7; tentatively, D is TRBD1 or TRBD2 (5 bases each). CDR1 SGHDT and CDR2 YYEEEE come from the germline V gene. This CDR3 has 15 amino acids. V lost 3 bases, J lost 0 bases, and 13 bases lay in between. CDR3 amino acids: CASSSFGASSYEQYF. DNA of the CDR3: TGTGCCAGCAGCTCTTTCGGGGCCAGCTCCTACGAGCAGTACTTC. Variable domain in full (rest from reference TRBV5-6 and TRBJ2-7): DAGVTQSPTHLIKTRGQQVTLRCSPKSGHDTVSWYQQALGQGPQFIFQYYEEEERQRGNFPDRFSGHQFPNYSSELNVNALLLGDSALYLCASSSFGASSYEQYFGPGTRLTVT.

This clone was found once. The chain combines TRBV28 with TRBJ2-1; D remains unclear. The germline V and J ends were trimmed by 9 bases and 7 bases, with 10 bases remaining between them. The CDR3 is 11 amino acids. CDR1 and CDR2 from the germline V gene are MDHEN and SYDVKM. The CDR3 bases are TGTGCCAGTTCCGTCCGGAATGAGCAGTTCTTC. It yields the protein CASSVRNEQFF.

Only a few counts were recorded for this clone. CDR3 sequence (DNA): TGTGCCAGCAGCGCGGAAGGGGGGCGCAATCCTTTCTTT. Translated, it gives CASSAEGGRNPFF. This chain joins TRBV5-4 and TRBJ1-1, with TRBD1 as a possible D gene (6 bases). The CDR3 has 13 amino acids. Germline V CDR1 and CDR2: SGHNT, YYREEE (reference sequence). V was pared by 4 bases and J by 12 bases, with 19 bases between. Full variable domain (missing parts from reference TRBV5-4 and TRBJ1-1): ETGVTQSPTHLIKTRGQQVTLRCSSQSGHNTVSWYQQALGQGPQFIFQYYREEENGRGNFPPRFSGLQFPNYSSELNVNALELDDSALYLCASSAEGGRNPFFGQGTRLTVV.

The V gene is TRBV11-1, the J gene TRBJ2-1, with D uncertain. Trimming took off 4 bases at V and 6 bases at J, with 10 bases between the two ends. Germline V gene lookup returns CDR1 SGHAT and CDR2 FQDESV (reference sequence). The CDR3 spans 13 residues. The CDR3: CASSSPPANEQFF. The CDR3 DNA reads as TGTGCCAGCAGCTCCCCCCCGGCCAATGAGCAGTTCTTC.

The chain links TRBV27 to TRBJ1-5; D is uncertain. The germline CDR1 and CDR2 sequences are MNHEY and SMNVEV (reference sequence). V was pared by 7 bases and J by 1 base, with 11 bases between. The CDR3 length is 14 residues. In DNA form, the CDR3 reads TGTGCCAGCAAGGAAGCTGGAAGCAATCAGCCCCAGCATTTT. It codes for CASKEAGSNQPQHF.

The J gene is TRBJ2-5, the V gene TRBV9, with 9 bases aligning to TRBD1. The V and J ends lost 0 bases and 4 bases, in that order; junction bases with no gene match: 7. The germline gives CDR1 SGDLS, CDR2 YYNGEE. This CDR3 region has 16 residues. The CDR3 DNA reads TGTGCCAGCAGCGTAGTGGGACAGGGAGCGGGAGAGACCCAGTACTTC. As protein: CASSVVGQGAGETQYF.

This sequence joins TRBV19 and TRBJ1-1, with D unclear. This CDR3 is 13 amino acids long. Trimming took off 10 bases at V and 0 bases at J, with 12 bases between the two ends. Germline loops: CDR1 LNHDA, CDR2 SQIVND (reference sequence). The DNA for the CDR3 is TGTGCCACGTCGAGGGCTATGAACACTGAAGCTTTCTTT. Translation gives CATSRAMNTEAFF.

The gene calls are TRBV28 and TRBJ2-7; 10 bases are shared with TRBD1. There are 16 residues in the CDR3. J lost 2 bases, V lost 5 bases, and 9 bases had no gene match. CDR1 MDHEN and CDR2 SYDVKM come from the germline V gene. CDR3 region: CASSALWGTGAYEQYF. In nucleotides, the CDR3 is TGTGCCAGCAGTGCCCTATGGGGGACAGGGGCCTACGAGCAGTACTTC.

This chain joins TRBV6-5 and TRBJ1-2; 9 bases map to TRBD1. V shed 6 bases and J 8 bases; nucleotides not matched to a gene: 7. There are 13 residues in the CDR3. Germline V gene data show CDR1 as MNHEY and CDR2 as SVGAGI. The CDR3 loop reads CASSRGTGKGYTF. CDR3 coding DNA: TGTGCCAGCAGCCGCGGGACAGGGAAAGGCTACACCTTC.

In this sample, this clone turned up once. The chain links TRBV15 to TRBJ2-7; the match to TRBD1 covers 8 bases. There are 12 residues in the CDR3. The trim removed 8 bases at V and 3 bases at J, leaving 3 bases unmatched. Per the germline V gene, CDR1 is LNHNV and CDR2 is YYDKDF (reference sequence). The CDR3 protein is CATSGQGYEQYF. CDR3 bases: TGTGCCACCTCCGGACAGGGCTACGAGCAGTACTTC.

This sequence joins TRBV11-2 and TRBJ2-7, with D perhaps TRBD1 or TRBD2 (5 bases each). The V gene lost 1 base and the J gene lost 2 bases, with 15 bases spanning the gap. Germline values: CDR1 SGHAT, CDR2 FQNNGV. The CDR3 spans 16 residues. This chain's CDR3 is CASSLASGGYPYEQYF. The CDR3 DNA follows: TGTGCCAGCAGCTTAGCGTCTGGGGGTTACCCCTACGAGCAGTACTTC.

This clone was found a few times. The V call is TRBV19, the J call TRBJ1-3; D unresolved. V was trimmed by 3 bases and J by 3 bases, leaving 9 bases between them. There are 14 residues in the CDR3. CDR1 is LNHDA and CDR2 is SQIVND in the germline V gene (reference sequence). The CDR3 loop reads CASSIVGNGNTIYF. The DNA of the CDR3 is TGTGCCAGTAGTATTGTGGGCAATGGAAACACCATATATTTT.